The TCR beta chain under discussion was sequenced for a study of blood T cell repertoires in COVID-19. Study summary: Material from acute and convalescent COVID-19 was sourced from the United States, Italy and Spain.

The J segment lost 1 base and the V segment lost 8 bases, leaving 1 base of the junction unmatched. The germline CDR1 and CDR2 sequences are MDHEN and SYDVKM. The CDR3 sequence is 12 residues long. Using immunoSEQ multiplex PCR, the repertoire was profiled, and TCRdb retains in-frame clones only, with some absent. The table shows roughly 200,000 clones, with 85% occurring only once. This chain uses TRBV28 with TRBJ2-5, with TRBD1 identical over 7 bases. The sequence was obtained from a woman older than 75 with acute or convalescent COVID-19. Sequenced input: peripheral blood. The CDR3 bases are TGTGCCAGCCACAGGGGCCAAGAGACCCAGTACTTC. As protein: CASHRGQETQYF.